This TCR beta chain was observed in a study of blood T cell repertoires in COVID-19. Background on the study: Spain, Italy and the United States supplied samples that represented acute and convalescent COVID-19.

In the original workflow: Nucleated cell counts were estimated from reference gene primer amplification. The protocol was immunoSEQ multiplex PCR, while the TCRdb copy is restricted to in-frame clones and leaves out a portion. Clone size and V and J calls were adopted from that table, with D and trimming inferred from the DNA. The profile shows approximately 270,000 clones, 70% to 90% of them singletons. With 1 base clipped from V and 12 bases from J, the junction kept 8 bases outside the gene matches. CDR3 size: 16 residues. The germline gives CDR1 MDHEN, CDR2 SYDVKM. Input material: peripheral blood. The clonotype comes from an elderly man with acute or convalescent COVID-19. The chain employs TRBV28 and TRBJ2-1; 14 bases map to TRBD2. The CDR3 DNA follows: TGTGCCAGCAGTTTATTGGGACTAGCGGGAGACCCGGGGCAGTTCTTC. This gives the protein CASSLLGLAGDPGQFF.